This entry features one T cell receptor beta chain sequence. Its antigen is not identified. The data belong to a study of blood T cells in healthy people across ages. Background on the study: Per two T cells, about one barcoded beta molecule was captured through template switching. Study results and limitations: Naive T cell percentage strongly correlated with TCR beta diversity. Older individuals had lower TCR beta diversity per million T cells (the decline was roughly linear).

Using a J-beta primer mix together with a sample-barcoded 5' primer, a second PCR was run for roughly 7 to 11 cycles. TCRdb re-derived calls from the 5' RACE reads in MiXCR, one entry per CDR3 protein. Of hundreds of thousands of distinct CDR3 sequences in the sample, around half are singletons; the top ten hold roughly two fifths. V was clipped by 6 bases and J by 4 bases, with 15 bases between them. Germline V gene data show CDR1 as DFQATT and CDR2 as SNEGSKA (reference sequence). This CDR3 has 14 residues. In each sample, at least 7 million PBMCs were isolated. The clonotype originates from a man older than 75 in good health. Sample: blood. V is TRBV20-1 and J is TRBJ1-4; possibly TRBD1 for D (6 bases). CDR3 protein: CSADPGHGNEKLFF. CDR3 nucleotides: TGCAGTGCGGACCCGGGACACGGTAATGAAAAACTGTTTTTT.